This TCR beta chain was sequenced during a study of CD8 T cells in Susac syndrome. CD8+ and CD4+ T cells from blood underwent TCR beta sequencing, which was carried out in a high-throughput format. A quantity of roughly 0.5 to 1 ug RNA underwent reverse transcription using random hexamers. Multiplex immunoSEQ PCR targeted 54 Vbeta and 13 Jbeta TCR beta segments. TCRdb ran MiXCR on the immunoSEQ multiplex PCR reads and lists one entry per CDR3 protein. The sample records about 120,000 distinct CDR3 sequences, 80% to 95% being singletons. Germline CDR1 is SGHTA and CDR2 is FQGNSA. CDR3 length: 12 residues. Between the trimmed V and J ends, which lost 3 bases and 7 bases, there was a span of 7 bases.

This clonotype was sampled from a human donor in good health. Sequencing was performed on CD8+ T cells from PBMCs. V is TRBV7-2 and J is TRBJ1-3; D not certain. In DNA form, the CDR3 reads TGTGCCAGCAGCTTCGTCGACAACACCATATATTTT. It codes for CASSFVDNTIYF.